The 7 T cell receptor beta chains listed next were all sequenced from one sample in a study of blood T cell dynamics during melanoma immunotherapy. The sample's time point: pre-treatment baseline. Here immunoSEQ multiplex PCR was the method, and the copy in TCRdb shows in-frame clones only, minus some. The sample includes 10,000 or so clones, around nine tenths of them seen just once. The source material was blood, sampled from a patient treated with checkpoint blockade. Receptors originate from a human donor with melanoma.

This clone was counted a few times. The rearrangement uses TRBV5-1 and TRBJ1-2; the D gene is possibly TRBD1 (5 bases). V lost 6 bases and J lost 4, with 16 bases in between. This CDR3 has 14 residues. Germline lookup yields CDR1 SGHRS and CDR2 YFSETQ. CDR3 amino acids: CASKGVRKTYGYTF. In nucleotides, the CDR3 is TGCGCCAGCAAAGGGGTTCGAAAGACCTATGGCTACACCTTC.

This clone was seen a single time. The V call is TRBV19, the J call TRBJ1-1; 8 bases map to TRBD1. The CDR3 has 14 residues. The germline gives CDR1 LNHDA, CDR2 SQIVND (reference sequence). The J segment lost 4 bases and the V segment lost 6 bases, leaving 7 bases of the junction unmatched. The CDR3 loop reads CASRRTGYGTEAFF. The CDR3 DNA follows: TGTGCCAGTAGGCGGACAGGGTATGGCACTGAAGCTTTCTTT.

This chain links TRBV28 with TRBJ2-4, with TRBD1 matching over 10 bases. There are 18 residues in the CDR3. Germline CDR1 MDHEN, CDR2 SYDVKM. V shed 3 bases, J shed 1 base, and the junction held 9 bases outside the gene matches. The CDR3: CASSFPHGTGAAKNIQYF. The CDR3 DNA reads as TGTGCCAGCAGTTTCCCCCACGGGACAGGGGCGGCCAAAAACATTCAGTACTTC.

This sequence joins TRBV2 and TRBJ1-2, with 8 bases that match TRBD1. The J segment lost 8 bases and the V segment lost 6 bases, leaving 5 bases of the junction unmatched. The CDR3 is 12 residues long. Germline loops: CDR1 SNHLY, CDR2 FYNNEI. CDR3 in DNA: TGTGCCAGCAGGGGGACAGGTAGCGGCTACACCTTC. Amino acid sequence: CASRGTGSGYTF.

V and J are TRBV4-3 and TRBJ2-4, with 7 bases fitting TRBD2. The CDR3 totals 15 residues. Germline-derived CDR1 and CDR2 are LGHNA and YSLEER. Losses at the gene ends were 1 base for V and 5 bases for J; bases not matched to a gene: 5. In DNA, the CDR3 is TGCGCCAGCAGCCAAGGGGGCGGGAGACAAAACATTCAGTACTTC. It codes for CASSQGGGRQNIQYF.

This sequence joins TRBV4-1 and TRBJ2-7, with TRBD1 matching 7 bases. Losses at the gene ends were 6 bases for V and 0 bases for J; bases not matched to a gene: 8. The CDR3 is 15 amino acids. The germline V gene encodes CDR1 MGHRA and CDR2 YSYEKL. This chain's CDR3 is CASRDRPGASYEQYF. DNA for the CDR3: TGCGCCAGCAGGGACAGGCCCGGGGCCTCCTACGAGCAGTACTTC.

This clone has only one observation. CDR3 protein: CASSTMREWKETQYF. The CDR3 nucleotides read TGTGCCAGCAGCACAATGCGGGAGTGGAAAGAGACCCAGTACTTC. The genes are TRBV21-1 and TRBJ2-5; the table's D call TRBD2 went unverified against the DNA. TRBV21-1 is termed a pseudogene. This CDR3 comprises 15 residues.